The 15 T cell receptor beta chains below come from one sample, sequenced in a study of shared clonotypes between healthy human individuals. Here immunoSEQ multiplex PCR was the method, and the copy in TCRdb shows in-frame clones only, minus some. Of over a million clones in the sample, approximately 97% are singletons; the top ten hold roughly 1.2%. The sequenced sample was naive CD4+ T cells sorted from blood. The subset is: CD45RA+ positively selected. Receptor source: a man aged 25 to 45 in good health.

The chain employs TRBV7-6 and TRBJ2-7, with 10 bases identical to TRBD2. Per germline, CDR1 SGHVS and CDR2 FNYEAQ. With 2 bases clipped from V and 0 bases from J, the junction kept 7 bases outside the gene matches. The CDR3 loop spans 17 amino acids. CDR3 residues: CASSLSPAGGFSYEQYF. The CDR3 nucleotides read TGTGCCAGCAGCTTATCCCCAGCGGGAGGGTTCTCCTACGAGCAGTACTTC.

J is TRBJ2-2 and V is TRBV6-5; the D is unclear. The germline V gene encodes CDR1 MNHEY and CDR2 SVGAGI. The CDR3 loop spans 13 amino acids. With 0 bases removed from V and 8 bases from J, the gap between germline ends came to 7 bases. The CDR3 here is CASSYSIGGELFF. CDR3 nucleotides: TGTGCCAGCAGTTACTCGATAGGAGGGGAGCTGTTTTTT.

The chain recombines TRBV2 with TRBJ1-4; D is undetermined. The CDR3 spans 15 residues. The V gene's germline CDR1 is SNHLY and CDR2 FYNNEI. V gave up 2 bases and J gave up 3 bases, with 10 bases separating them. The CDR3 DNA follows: TGTGCCAGCAGTGAACTGGGCAGAGCTAATGAAAAACTGTTTTTT. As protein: CASSELGRANEKLFF.

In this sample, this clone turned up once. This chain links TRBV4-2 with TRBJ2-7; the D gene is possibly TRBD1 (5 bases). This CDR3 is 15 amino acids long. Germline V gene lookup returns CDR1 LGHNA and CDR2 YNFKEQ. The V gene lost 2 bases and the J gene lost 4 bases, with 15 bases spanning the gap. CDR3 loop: CASSQRLGPAYEQYF. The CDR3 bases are TGTGCCAGCAGCCAACGGTTGGGGCCCGCTTACGAGCAGTACTTC.

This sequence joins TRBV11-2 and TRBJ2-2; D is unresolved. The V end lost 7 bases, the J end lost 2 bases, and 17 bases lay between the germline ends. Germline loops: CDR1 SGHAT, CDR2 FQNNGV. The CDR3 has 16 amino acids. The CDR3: CASIPGARHNTGELFF. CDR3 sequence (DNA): TGTGCCAGCATCCCGGGCGCGCGACATAACACCGGGGAGCTGTTTTTT.

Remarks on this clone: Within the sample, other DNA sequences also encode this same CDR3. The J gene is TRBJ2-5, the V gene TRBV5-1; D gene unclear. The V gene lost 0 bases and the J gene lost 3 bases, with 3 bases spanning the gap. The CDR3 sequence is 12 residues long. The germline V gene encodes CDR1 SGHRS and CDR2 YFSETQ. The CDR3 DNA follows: TGCGCCAGCAGCTTGGGAGAAGAGACCCAGTACTTC. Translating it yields CASSLGEETQYF.

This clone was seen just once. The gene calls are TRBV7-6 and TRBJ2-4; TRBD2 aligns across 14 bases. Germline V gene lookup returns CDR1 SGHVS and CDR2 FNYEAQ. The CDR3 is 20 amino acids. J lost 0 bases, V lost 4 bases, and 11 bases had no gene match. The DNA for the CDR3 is TGTGCCAGCAGCTCCTCGCCGGGACTAGCGGGAGAATTAGCCAAAAACATTCAGTACTTC. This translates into CASSSSPGLAGELAKNIQYF. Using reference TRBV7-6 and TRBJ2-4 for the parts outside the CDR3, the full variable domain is GAGVSQSPRYKVTKRGQDVALRCDPISGHVSLYWYRQALGQGPEFLTYFNYEAQQDKSGLPNDRFSAERPEGSISTLTIQRTEQRDSAMYRCASSSSPGLAGELAKNIQYFGAGTRLSVL.

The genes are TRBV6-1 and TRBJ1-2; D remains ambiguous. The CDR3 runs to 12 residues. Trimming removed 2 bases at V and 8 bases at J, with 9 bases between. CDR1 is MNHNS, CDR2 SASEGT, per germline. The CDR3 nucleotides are TGTGCCAGCAGTGAAAGTCGGGAGGGCTACACCTTC. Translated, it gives CASSESREGYTF.

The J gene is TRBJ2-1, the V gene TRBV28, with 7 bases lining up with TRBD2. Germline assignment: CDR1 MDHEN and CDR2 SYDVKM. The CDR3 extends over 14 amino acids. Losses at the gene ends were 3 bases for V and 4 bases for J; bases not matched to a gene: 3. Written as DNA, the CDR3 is TGTGCCAGCAGTTTCGAGCGGGGATACAATGAGCAGTTCTTC. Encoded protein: CASSFERGYNEQFF.

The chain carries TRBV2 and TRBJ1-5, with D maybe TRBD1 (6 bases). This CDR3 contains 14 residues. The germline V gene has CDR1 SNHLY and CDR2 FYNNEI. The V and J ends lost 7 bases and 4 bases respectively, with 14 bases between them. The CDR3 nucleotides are TGTGCCAGCAAAACTAGGACAGCTAATCAGCCCCAGCATTTT. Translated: CASKTRTANQPQHF.

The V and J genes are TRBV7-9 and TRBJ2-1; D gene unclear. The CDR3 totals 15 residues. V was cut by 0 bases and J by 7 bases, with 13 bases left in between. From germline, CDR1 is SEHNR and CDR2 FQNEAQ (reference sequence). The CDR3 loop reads CASSLATVEENEQFF. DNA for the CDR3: TGTGCCAGCAGCTTAGCCACAGTCGAAGAAAATGAGCAGTTCTTC. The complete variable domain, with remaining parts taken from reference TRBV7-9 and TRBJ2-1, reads DTGVSQNPRHKITKRGQNVTFRCDPISEHNRLYWYRQTLGQGPEFLTYFQNEAQLEKSRLLSDRFSAERPKGSFSTLEIQRTEQGDSAMYLCASSLATVEENEQFFGPGTRLTVL.

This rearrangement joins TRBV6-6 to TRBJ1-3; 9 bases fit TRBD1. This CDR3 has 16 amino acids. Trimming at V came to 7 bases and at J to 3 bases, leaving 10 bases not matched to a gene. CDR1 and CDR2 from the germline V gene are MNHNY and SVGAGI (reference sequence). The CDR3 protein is CASNTITGGFGNTIYF. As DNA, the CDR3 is TGTGCCAGCAATACTATCACAGGGGGCTTTGGAAACACCATATATTTT.

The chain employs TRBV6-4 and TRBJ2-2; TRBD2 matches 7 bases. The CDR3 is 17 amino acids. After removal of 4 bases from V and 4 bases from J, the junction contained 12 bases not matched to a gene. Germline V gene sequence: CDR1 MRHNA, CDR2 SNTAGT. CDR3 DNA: TGTGCCAGCAGTGTACTAGCCACTAGCGTAGTCACCGGGGAGCTGTTTTTT. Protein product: CASSVLATSVVTGELFF.

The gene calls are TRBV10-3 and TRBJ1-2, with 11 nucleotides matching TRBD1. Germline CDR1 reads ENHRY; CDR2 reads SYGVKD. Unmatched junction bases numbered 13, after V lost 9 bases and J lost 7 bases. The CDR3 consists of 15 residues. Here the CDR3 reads CAITPGTGGLGGYTF. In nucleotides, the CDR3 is TGTGCCATTACTCCTGGGACAGGGGGTCTCGGTGGCTACACCTTC.

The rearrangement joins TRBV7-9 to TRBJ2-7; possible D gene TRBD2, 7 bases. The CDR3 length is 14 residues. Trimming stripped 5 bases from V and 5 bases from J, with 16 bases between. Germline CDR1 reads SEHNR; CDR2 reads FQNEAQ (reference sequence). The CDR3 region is CASSPKGGAHEQYF. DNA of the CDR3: TGTGCCAGCAGCCCTAAGGGGGGGGCACACGAGCAGTACTTC.